Below are 27 T cell receptor beta chains sequenced from a single sample in a study of shared clonotypes between healthy human individuals. Clones were read by immunoSEQ multiplex PCR, and TCRdb kept only the in-frame ones, dropping some. The repertoire includes around 690,000 clones, 90% of them detected once, and 34% sits in the top ten. Sequenced sample: memory CD8+ T cells from PBMCs. Subset: CD45RO+ cells pooled with CCR7-negative TemRA cells. The origin of the receptors is a man in his late teens or twenties in good health. Some clones in this sample may be carry-over from other donors' samples.

V usage is TRBV6-1 and J usage is TRBJ2-1; possible D gene TRBD1, 5 bases. The CDR3 loop spans 14 amino acids. V lost 1 base to trimming and J lost 3 bases, with 7 bases between them. The V gene's germline CDR1 is MNHNS and CDR2 SASEGT. CDR3 protein: CASSEGRGYNEQFF. For the CDR3, the DNA is TGTGCCAGCAGTGAAGGAAGGGGCTACAATGAGCAGTTCTTC.

J is TRBJ1-4 and V is TRBV19; D unclear. Germline V gene sequence: CDR1 LNHDA, CDR2 SQIVND (reference sequence). This CDR3 spans 19 amino acids. V gave up 2 bases and J gave up 5 bases, with 24 bases separating them. CDR3 nucleotide sequence: TGTGCCAGTAGTATAAATTTTAGGTATTCAGTCGCCAAAAATGAAAAACTGTTTTTT. Protein product: CASSINFRYSVAKNEKLFF.

The chain carries TRBV19 and TRBJ2-7; D ambiguous. With 1 base removed from V and 5 bases from J, the gap between germline ends came to 9 bases. The CDR3 is made up of 13 amino acids. The germline V gene has CDR1 LNHDA and CDR2 SQIVND (reference sequence). The CDR3 is CASSIVPGHEQYF. DNA for the CDR3: TGTGCCAGTAGTATAGTTCCGGGCCACGAGCAGTACTTC.

This chain links TRBV19 with TRBJ2-3, with 7 bases identical to TRBD1. Looked up from germline, CDR1 is LNHDA and CDR2 is SQIVND (reference sequence). CDR3 size: 16 residues. J lost 7 bases, V lost 5 bases, and 15 bases had no gene match. The CDR3 DNA sequence: TGTGCCAGTAGTTGGCCCCCGACAGGGAGAACAAATACGCAGTATTTT. Translated, it gives CASSWPPTGRTNTQYF.

This chain joins TRBV2 and TRBJ1-4; the match to TRBD1 covers 9 bases. The germline CDR1 and CDR2 sequences are SNHLY and FYNNEI. This CDR3 contains 16 residues. Losses at the gene ends were 6 bases for V and 8 bases for J; bases not matched to a gene: 13. CDR3 DNA: TGTGCCAGCAGGCATCGACAGGGGGAAGTCGACGAAAAACTGTTTTTT. This translates into CASRHRQGEVDEKLFF.

This clone was observed at least ten times. As DNA, the CDR3 is TGTGCCAGCAGCTCGGTTCGGGGGGGCTACGAGCAGTACTTC. It codes for CASSSVRGGYEQYF. This sequence joins TRBV6-1 and TRBJ2-7, with 8 bases fitting TRBD2. The trim removed 6 bases at V and 3 bases at J, leaving 7 bases unmatched. The CDR3 sequence is 14 residues long. Germline-derived CDR1 and CDR2 are MNHNS and SASEGT.

The chain is built from TRBV7-8 and TRBJ1-2; D might be TRBD1 (6 bases). CDR1 is SGHVS, CDR2 FQNEAQ, per germline. The CDR3 covers 15 residues. Trimming left V 0 bases short and J 8 bases short, with 16 bases between. The chain's CDR3 is CASSLARQDLWGYTF. The CDR3 nucleotides are TGTGCCAGCAGCTTAGCCAGACAGGACCTCTGGGGCTACACCTTC.

V gene TRBV11-2 combines with J gene TRBJ2-7; D unresolved. CDR1 and CDR2 (germline): SGHAT, FQNNGV. This CDR3 comprises 13 residues. The V and J ends lost 1 base and 6 bases respectively, with 10 bases between them. CDR3 region: CASSLVLVGEQYF. The CDR3 DNA is TGTGCCAGCAGCTTAGTTCTAGTAGGCGAGCAGTACTTC.

The gene calls are TRBV5-6 and TRBJ2-3; D may be TRBD2 (6 bases). CDR1 and CDR2 (germline): SGHDT, YYEEEE. The CDR3 runs to 16 residues. The V and J ends lost 1 base and 3 bases respectively, with 15 bases between them. The CDR3 nucleotides read TGTGCCAGCAGCTTGTTTGGAGGGAAAAGGACAGATACGCAGTATTTT. This codes for CASSLFGGKRTDTQYF.

The V call is TRBV27, the J call TRBJ2-5; the match to TRBD2 covers 7 bases. This CDR3 region has 21 residues. The V gene's germline CDR1 is MNHEY and CDR2 SMNVEV (reference sequence). With 3 bases clipped from V and 3 bases from J, the junction kept 25 bases outside the gene matches. In nucleotides, the CDR3 is TGTGCCAGCAGTTTGCTCCCCCCCTCGGGCAGGCCAGCGGGGCCCGAAGAGACCCAGTACTTC. Protein product: CASSLLPPSGRPAGPEETQYF.

The CDR3 DNA reads as TGTGCCAGCAGCTTAGGACAACGAACCCAGTACTTC. It specifies CASSLGQRTQYF. The chain carries TRBV7-9 and TRBJ2-5; D call uncertain. The CDR3 length is 12 residues. The germline V and J ends were trimmed by 1 base and 8 bases, with 8 bases remaining between them. CDR1 and CDR2 from the germline V gene are SEHNR and FQNEAQ (reference sequence).

The rearrangement uses TRBV7-2 and TRBJ2-7; 9 positions match TRBD1. This CDR3 has 17 residues. V trimming: 2 bases; J trimming: 6 bases; junction bases outside the gene matches: 14. Per germline, CDR1 SGHTA and CDR2 FQGNSA. The CDR3 nucleotides read TGTGCCAGCAGCTTAATGTTTTCAGGGACAGGGCTCGGCGAGCAGTACTTC. It is translated as CASSLMFSGTGLGEQYF.

CDR3 bases: TGTGCCAGCAGCTTTACGCCGGGGACCGGGGAGCTGTTTTTT. It codes for CASSFTPGTGELFF. J is TRBJ2-2 and V is TRBV27, with a weak D call TRBD2 (5 bases). CDR1 and CDR2 from the germline V gene are MNHEY and SMNVEV (reference sequence). The V gene lost 6 bases and the J gene lost 5 bases, with 13 bases spanning the gap. There are 14 residues in the CDR3.

This clone was counted between two and nine times. This chain links TRBV27 with TRBJ1-4; D ambiguous. Trimming took off 5 bases at V and 4 bases at J, with 8 bases between the two ends. The CDR3 length is 13 residues. Germline assignment: CDR1 MNHEY and CDR2 SMNVEV (reference sequence). The CDR3 protein is CASSTWSNEKLFF. The CDR3, as DNA: TGTGCCAGCAGTACGTGGAGTAATGAAAAACTGTTTTTT.

The chain uses TRBV9 and TRBJ2-1; D call uncertain. V was trimmed by 5 bases and J by 0 bases, leaving 9 bases between them. There are 14 residues in the CDR3. CDR1 and CDR2 from the germline V gene are SGDLS and YYNGEE. The CDR3 protein is CASSAENSYNEQFF. The CDR3, as DNA: TGTGCCAGCAGTGCGGAGAACTCCTACAATGAGCAGTTCTTC.

The rearrangement uses TRBV19 and TRBJ1-2; D uncertain. This CDR3 has 13 amino acids. Germline V CDR1 and CDR2: LNHDA, SQIVND (reference sequence). The V and J ends lost 2 bases and 4 bases respectively, with 8 bases between them. CDR3 nucleotides: TGTGCCAGTAGTATATGGGAGTTCTATGGCTACACCTTC. This gives the protein CASSIWEFYGYTF.

The chain is built from TRBV29-1 and TRBJ2-7, with 7 bases matching TRBD1. This CDR3 region has 13 residues. CDR1 and CDR2 from the germline V gene are SQVTM and ANQGSEA. With V trimmed by 7 bases and J by 0 bases, 6 bases remained unmatched. CDR3 region: CSAQGHLSYEQYF. The CDR3 DNA reads as TGCAGCGCACAGGGGCATCTCTCCTACGAGCAGTACTTC.

The chain uses TRBV28 and TRBJ1-2, with no clear D. V lost 4 bases and J lost 4, with 13 bases in between. The CDR3 loop spans 14 amino acids. Germline loops: CDR1 MDHEN, CDR2 SYDVKM. The CDR3 protein is CASSSPRLIYGYTF. In nucleotides, the CDR3 is TGTGCCAGCAGTTCGCCCAGGCTAATCTATGGCTACACCTTC.

The rearrangement joins TRBV29-1 to TRBJ1-2; maybe TRBD1 (5 bases). In germline, CDR1 is SQVTM, CDR2 ANQGSEA. V was cut by 4 bases and J by 3 bases, with 15 bases left in between. The CDR3 loop spans 14 amino acids. This CDR3 reads CSVGPTGQHYGYTF. The CDR3 bases are TGCAGCGTTGGGCCTACAGGTCAGCACTATGGCTACACCTTC.

The chain employs TRBV7-2 and TRBJ2-2; 7 bases line up with TRBD1. The V gene's germline CDR1 is SGHTA and CDR2 FQGNSA. The CDR3 extends over 17 amino acids. The V and J ends lost 0 bases and 6 bases, in that order; junction bases with no gene match: 10. Here the CDR3 DNA reads TGTGCCAGCAGCTTAGCCCCGACAGGGAAGGTTTCCGGGGAGCTGTTTTTT. Protein sequence: CASSLAPTGKVSGELFF.

The V and J genes are TRBV11-2 and TRBJ2-4; 7 nucleotides agree with TRBD1. Trimming at V came to 8 bases and at J to 1 base, leaving 5 bases not matched to a gene. CDR3 length: 14 residues. Germline V gives CDR1 SGHAT, CDR2 FQNNGV. Here the CDR3 reads CASRDRVAKNIQYF. DNA of the CDR3: TGTGCCAGCCGAGACAGGGTGGCCAAAAACATTCAGTACTTC.

This chain joins TRBV19 and TRBJ1-2; D unclear. The CDR3 is 12 amino acids. V was shortened by 7 bases and J by 2 bases, with 8 bases between the two germline ends. The germline gives CDR1 LNHDA, CDR2 SQIVND (reference sequence). The CDR3 bases are TGTGCCAGTATCGGCCCCAACTATGGCTACACCTTC. This sequence encodes CASIGPNYGYTF.

This clone was found a few times. This chain uses TRBV7-9 with TRBJ1-2; TRBD1 agrees at 9 bases. Trimming took 7 bases from V and 2 from J; bases not matched to a gene: 11. The CDR3 spans 16 residues. Germline V gene data show CDR1 as SEHNR and CDR2 as FQNEAQ (reference sequence). CDR3 sequence (DNA): TGTGCCAGCAAAAGTCCTCGACAGGGGGTAAACTATGGCTACACCTTC. Its translation: CASKSPRQGVNYGYTF. The entire variable domain, with the rest obtained from reference TRBV7-9 and TRBJ1-2, is as follows: DTGVSQNPRHKITKRGQNVTFRCDPISEHNRLYWYRQTLGQGPEFLTYFQNEAQLEKSRLLSDRFSAERPKGSFSTLEIQRTEQGDSAMYLCASKSPRQGVNYGYTFGSGTRLTVV.

The chain combines TRBV30 with TRBJ2-2; 12 bases agree with TRBD2. The junction had 9 bases not matched to a gene; V was cut back by 8 bases and J by 2 bases. This CDR3 has 16 amino acids. Germline CDR1 reads GTSNPN; CDR2 reads SVGIG (reference sequence). The CDR3 spells CALTGLAGLNTGELFF. CDR3 nucleotides: TGTGCCCTAACGGGACTAGCGGGCCTAAACACCGGGGAGCTGTTTTTT.

V usage is TRBV9 and J usage is TRBJ2-4; TRBD2 might be the D (5 bases). V lost 0 bases, J lost 1 base, and 17 bases lay in between. The CDR3 runs 18 residues. Germline CDR1 and CDR2: SGDLS and YYNGEE. The CDR3 protein is CASSVDPGLGGAKNIQYF. CDR3 nucleotide sequence: TGTGCCAGCAGCGTAGACCCCGGGCTAGGAGGCGCCAAAAACATTCAGTACTTC.

This clone is a singleton in its sample. The V call is TRBV9, the J call TRBJ2-5, with a weak D call TRBD1 (7 bases). Germline V gives CDR1 SGDLS, CDR2 YYNGEE. CDR3 length: 15 residues. Trimming removed 3 bases from V and 5 bases from J, with 17 bases in between. The CDR3 DNA is TGTGCCAGCAGCGCAAGGGGGGCGGGACAGGAGACCCAGTACTTC. Amino acid sequence: CASSARGAGQETQYF.

This chain joins TRBV5-1 and TRBJ2-1; 8 bases are a match to TRBD2. In germline, CDR1 is SGHRS, CDR2 YFSETQ. The CDR3 is made up of 12 amino acids. V lost 1 base, J lost 10 bases, and 1 base stayed unmatched. The CDR3 DNA reads as TGCGCCAGCAGCTTGACTAGCGGAGAGCAGTTCTTC. Translated, it gives CASSLTSGEQFF.